The rows below give T cell receptor beta chains drawn from one sample of a study of Graves' ophthalmopathy and Graves' hyperthyroidism. One entry per CDR3 protein, called by TCRdb with MiXCR from the multiplex PCR reads. In the table there are fewer than 350,000 distinct CDR3 sequences, roughly 15% of which are singletons. Sequenced: peripheral blood. These receptors all stem from an adult man with Graves' ophthalmopathy. CDR3s include the opening cysteine and the closing phenylalanine or tryptophan. Fields, in order: V gene, J gene, clone size, D gene, CDR3 DNA, CDR3 protein. D genes are given only for firm matches. Not every row has a clone size; where given, it reads once, few, many or a size class.

>TRBV18|TRBJ2-7|few|TRBD1
TGTGCCAGCTCACCACCGGTGGGGACAGGGTTGAGGGAGCAGTACTTC
CASSPPVGTGLREQYF
>TRBV10-3|TRBJ2-5|many|TRBD1
TGTGCCATCAGTGGGGACAGGGGAGTTGGGGAGACCCAGTACTTC
CAISGDRGVGETQYF
>TRBV4-1|TRBJ1-5|many|TRBD1
TGCGCCAGCAGCCAACAGACAGGGGTCAATCAGCCCCAGCATTTT
CASSQQTGVNQPQHF
>TRBV29-1|TRBJ1-2|many|NA
TGCAGCGTGGGCAGGGACCCCGCTGGGTATGGCTACACCTTC
CSVGRDPAGYGYTF
>TRBV12-3/TRBV12-4|TRBJ1-6|NA|NA
TGTGCCGGCAGTCTTACGAATTCACCCCTCCACTTT
CAGSLTNSPLHF
>TRBV12-3/TRBV12-4|TRBJ1-1|NA|NA
TGTGCCAGCCTTTCGGGGCTGAACACTGAAGCTTTCTTT
CASLSGLNTEAFF
>TRBV13|TRBJ1-2|many|NA
TGTGCCAGCAGCGTCCTAGGGGATGGCTACACCTTC
CASSVLGDGYTF
>TRBV29-1|TRBJ2-5|many|NA
TGCAGCGTGCGCCCAGGGGTTAGCCAAGAGACCCAGTACTTC
CSVRPGVSQETQYF
>TRBV7-2|TRBJ2-7|many|NA
TGTGCCAGCAGCTACCCCCACTCCTACGAGCAGTACTTC
CASSYPHSYEQYF
>TRBV4-1|TRBJ1-5|many|NA
TGCGCCAGCAGCCAAGTTTGGGGGAGCAATCAGCCCCAGCATTTT
CASSQVWGSNQPQHF
>TRBV20-1|TRBJ2-2|many|NA
TGCAGTGCAGAGGGACAGAACACCGGGGAGCTGTTTTTT
CSAEGQNTGELFF